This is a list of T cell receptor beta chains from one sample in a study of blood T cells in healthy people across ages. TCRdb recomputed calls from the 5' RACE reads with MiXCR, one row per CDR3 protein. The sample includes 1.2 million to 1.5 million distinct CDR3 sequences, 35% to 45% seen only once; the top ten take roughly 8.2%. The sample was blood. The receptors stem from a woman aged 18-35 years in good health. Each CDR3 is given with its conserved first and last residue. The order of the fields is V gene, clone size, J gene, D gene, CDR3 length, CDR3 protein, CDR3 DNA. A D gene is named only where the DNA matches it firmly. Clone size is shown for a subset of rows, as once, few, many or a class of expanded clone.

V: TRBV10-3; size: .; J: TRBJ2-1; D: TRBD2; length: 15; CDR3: CAIRDPSGLVGEQFF; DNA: TGTGCCATCAGGGACCCTAGCGGGTTGGTGGGTGAGCAGTTCTTC
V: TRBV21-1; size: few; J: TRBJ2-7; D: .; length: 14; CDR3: CASSQWDRSYEQYF; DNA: TGTGCCAGCAGCCAGTGGGACCGATCCTACGAGCAGTACTTC
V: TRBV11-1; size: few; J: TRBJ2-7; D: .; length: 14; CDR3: CASNEGGNTYEQYF; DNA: TGTGCCAGCAACGAGGGGGGGAACACGTACGAGCAGTACTTC
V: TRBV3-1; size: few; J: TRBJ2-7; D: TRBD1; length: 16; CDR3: CASSQLQGARAYEQYF; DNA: TGTGCCAGCAGCCAATTACAGGGGGCGCGTGCCTACGAGCAGTACTTC
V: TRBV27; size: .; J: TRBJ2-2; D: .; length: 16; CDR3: CASSFRLTDGTGELFF; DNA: TGTGCCAGCAGTTTCCGATTGACAGACGGCACCGGGGAGCTGTTTTTT
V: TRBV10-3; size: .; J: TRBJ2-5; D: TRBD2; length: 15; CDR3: CAISESGGLGETQYF; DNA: TGTGCCATCAGTGAGTCGGGAGGGCTGGGAGAGACCCAGTACTTC
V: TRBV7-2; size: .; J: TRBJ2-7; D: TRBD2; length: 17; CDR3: CASSLGGGGRSSYEQYF; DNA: TGTGCCAGCAGCTTAGGGGGTGGCGGGAGATCATCCTACGAGCAGTACTTC
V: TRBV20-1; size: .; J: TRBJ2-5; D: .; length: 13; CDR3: CRARRGHQETQYF; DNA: TGCAGAGCTAGAAGAGGTCACCAAGAGACCCAGTACTTC
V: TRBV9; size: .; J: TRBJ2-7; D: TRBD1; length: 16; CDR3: CASSNQDAGGYNEQYF; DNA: TGTGCCAGCAGCAACCAAGACGCAGGGGGCTACAATGAGCAGTACTTC
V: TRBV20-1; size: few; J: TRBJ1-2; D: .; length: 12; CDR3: CSASPGGFGYTF; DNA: TGCAGTGCTTCCCCGGGGGGGTTTGGCTACACCTTC
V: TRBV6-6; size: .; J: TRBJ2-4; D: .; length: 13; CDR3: CASSLTGFNIQYF; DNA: TGTGCCAGCAGTTTGACAGGATTTAACATTCAGTACTTC
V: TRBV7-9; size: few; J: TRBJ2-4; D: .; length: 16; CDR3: CASSSKPGLAKNIQYF; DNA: TGTGCCAGCAGCTCAAAACCGGGACTAGCCAAAAACATTCAGTACTTC
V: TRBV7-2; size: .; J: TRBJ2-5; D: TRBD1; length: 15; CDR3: CASSLRQGVRETQYF; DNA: TGTGCCAGCAGCTTGAGGCAGGGGGTACGAGAGACCCAGTACTTC
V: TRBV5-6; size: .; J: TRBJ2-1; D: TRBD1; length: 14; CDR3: CASSLDRGKYEQFF; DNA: TGTGCCAGCAGCTTGGACAGGGGGAAGTATGAGCAGTTCTTC
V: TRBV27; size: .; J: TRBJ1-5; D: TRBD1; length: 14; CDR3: CASMRTGGDQPQHF; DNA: TGTGCCAGCATGAGGACAGGGGGAGATCAGCCCCAGCATTTT
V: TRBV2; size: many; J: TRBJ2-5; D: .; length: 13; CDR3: CASSSNTYNEQYF; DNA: TGTGCCAGCAGTTCAAATACGTACAATGAGCAGTACTTC
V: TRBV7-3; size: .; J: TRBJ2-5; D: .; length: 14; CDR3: CASSPNGAQETQYF; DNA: TGTGCCAGCAGCCCCAACGGGGCCCAAGAGACCCAGTACTTC
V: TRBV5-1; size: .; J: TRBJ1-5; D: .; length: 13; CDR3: CASSVDSGQPQHF; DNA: TGCGCCAGCAGCGTGGACAGTGGACAGCCCCAGCATTTT
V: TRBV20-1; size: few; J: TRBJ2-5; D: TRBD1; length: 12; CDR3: CSAWGQGETQYF; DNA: TGCAGTGCTTGGGGACAGGGTGAGACCCAGTACTTC
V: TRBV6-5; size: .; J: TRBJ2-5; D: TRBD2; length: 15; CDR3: CASRSLAGGPETQYF; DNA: TGTGCCAGCAGATCCCTAGCGGGGGGGCCAGAGACCCAGTACTTC
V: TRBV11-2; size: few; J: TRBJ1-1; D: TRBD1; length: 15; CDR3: CASSPTGGTYTEAFF; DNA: TGTGCCAGCAGCCCAACAGGGGGAACGTACACTGAAGCTTTCTTT
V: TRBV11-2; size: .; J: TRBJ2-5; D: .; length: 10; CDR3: CTSSLDQQYF; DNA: TGTACCAGCAGCTTAGACCAGCAGTACTTC
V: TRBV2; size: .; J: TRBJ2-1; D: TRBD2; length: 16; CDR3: CASRDPFAGGYNEQFF; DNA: TGTGCCAGCAGGGACCCCTTTGCGGGAGGGTACAATGAGCAGTTCTTC
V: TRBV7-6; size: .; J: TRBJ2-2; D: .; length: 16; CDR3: CASSLAGGPGTGELFF; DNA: TGTGCCAGCAGCTTAGCCGGGGGGCCGGGCACCGGGGAGCTGTTTTTT
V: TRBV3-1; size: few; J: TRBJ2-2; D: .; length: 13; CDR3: CASSQRGAGELFF; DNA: TGTGCCAGCAGCCAGAGGGGGGCCGGGGAGCTGTTTTTT
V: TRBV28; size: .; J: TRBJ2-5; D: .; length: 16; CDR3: CASSVGRGRRDETQYF; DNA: TGTGCCAGCAGTGTAGGTCGGGGCCGTAGGGATGAGACCCAGTACTTC
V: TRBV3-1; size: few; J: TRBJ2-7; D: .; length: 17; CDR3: CASSQDPRAGSSYEQYF; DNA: TGTGCCAGCAGCCAAGATCCTCGGGCAGGGAGCTCCTACGAGCAGTACTTC
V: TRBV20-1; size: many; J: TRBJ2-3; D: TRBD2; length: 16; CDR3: CSAEDWTSGTTDTQYF; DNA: TGCAGTGCTGAAGACTGGACTAGCGGGACTACAGATACGCAGTATTTT
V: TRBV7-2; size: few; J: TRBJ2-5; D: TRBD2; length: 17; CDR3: CASSLVSSGKGWETQYF; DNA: TGTGCCAGCAGCTTAGTTTCTAGCGGGAAGGGTTGGGAGACCCAGTACTTC
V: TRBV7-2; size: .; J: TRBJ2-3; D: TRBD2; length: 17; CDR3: CASSSLRTSGGSGTQYF; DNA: TGTGCCAGCAGTTCCCTTAGGACTAGCGGGGGGTCAGGAACGCAGTATTTT
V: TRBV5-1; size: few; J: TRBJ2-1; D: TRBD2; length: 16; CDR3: CASSWQAGGLQNEQFF; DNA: TGCGCCAGCAGCTGGCAAGCGGGAGGGCTTCAGAATGAGCAGTTCTTC
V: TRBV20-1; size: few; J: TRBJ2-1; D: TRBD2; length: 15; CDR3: CSAKPGTSGRNEQFF; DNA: TGCAGTGCTAAACCCGGGACTAGCGGGAGGAATGAGCAGTTCTTC
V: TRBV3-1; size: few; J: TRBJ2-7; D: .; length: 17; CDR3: CASSEGVETALFDEQYF; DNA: TGTGCCAGCAGCGAAGGGGTGGAGACAGCCCTCTTCGACGAGCAGTACTTC
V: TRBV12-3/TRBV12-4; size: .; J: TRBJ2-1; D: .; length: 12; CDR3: CASRASAPEQFF; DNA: TGTGCCAGCAGGGCGTCGGCTCCTGAGCAGTTCTTC
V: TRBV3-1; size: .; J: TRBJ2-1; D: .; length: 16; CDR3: CASSQEGLAIFDEQFF; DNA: TGTGCCAGCAGCCAAGAAGGGCTAGCGATATTTGATGAGCAGTTCTTC
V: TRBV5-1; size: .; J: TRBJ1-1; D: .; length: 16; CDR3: CASSLGVGTGGTEAFF; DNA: TGCGCCAGCAGCTTGGGGGTAGGGACCGGGGGAACTGAAGCTTTCTTT
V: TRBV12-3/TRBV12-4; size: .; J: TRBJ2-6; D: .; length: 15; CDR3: CASNSRISGANVLTF; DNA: TGTGCCAGCAACTCCCGAATCTCTGGGGCCAACGTCCTGACTTTC
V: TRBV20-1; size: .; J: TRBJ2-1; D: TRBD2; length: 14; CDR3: CSARVASGTGEQFF; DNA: TGCAGTGCTAGAGTGGCTAGCGGGACGGGTGAGCAGTTCTTC
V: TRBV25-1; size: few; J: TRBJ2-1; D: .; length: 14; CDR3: CASSESPGYNEQFF; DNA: TGTGCCAGCAGTGAATCCCCGGGTTACAATGAGCAGTTCTTC
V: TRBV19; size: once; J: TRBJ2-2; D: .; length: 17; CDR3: CASSILGHSGITGELFF; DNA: TGTGCCAGTAGTATTCTAGGGCACAGCGGTATCACCGGGGAGCTGTTTTTT
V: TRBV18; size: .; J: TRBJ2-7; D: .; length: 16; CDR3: CASSLRQKISYNEQYF; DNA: TGTGCCAGCTCACTCCGACAGAAAATCTCCTACAATGAGCAGTACTTC
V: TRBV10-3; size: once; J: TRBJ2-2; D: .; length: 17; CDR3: CAISEYGGHTLTGELFF; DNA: TGTGCCATCAGTGAATATGGGGGGCATACTTTGACCGGGGAGCTGTTTTTT